This T cell receptor (beta chain) comes out of a study of blood T cell repertoires in COVID-19. This table comes from immunoSEQ multiplex PCR, and its TCRdb copy is limited to in-frame clones, with some not included. The profile covers fewer than 15,000 clones, with 75% to 90% appearing a single time and roughly 47% taken by the ten largest. V lost 5 bases to trimming and J lost 6 bases; unmatched junction nucleotides: 12. Germline CDR1 reads SGHNT; CDR2 reads YENEEA. CDR3 length equals 16 residues. Sequences were obtained from peripheral blood. This sequence was found in a man older than 75 with acute or convalescent COVID-19. The chain is built from TRBV11-3 and TRBJ2-1, with 8 bases that match TRBD2. The CDR3 DNA sequence: TGTGCCAGCAGCCCACTCAGCGGGAGAAGCGCCAATGAGCAGTTCTTC. This codes for CASSPLSGRSANEQFF.